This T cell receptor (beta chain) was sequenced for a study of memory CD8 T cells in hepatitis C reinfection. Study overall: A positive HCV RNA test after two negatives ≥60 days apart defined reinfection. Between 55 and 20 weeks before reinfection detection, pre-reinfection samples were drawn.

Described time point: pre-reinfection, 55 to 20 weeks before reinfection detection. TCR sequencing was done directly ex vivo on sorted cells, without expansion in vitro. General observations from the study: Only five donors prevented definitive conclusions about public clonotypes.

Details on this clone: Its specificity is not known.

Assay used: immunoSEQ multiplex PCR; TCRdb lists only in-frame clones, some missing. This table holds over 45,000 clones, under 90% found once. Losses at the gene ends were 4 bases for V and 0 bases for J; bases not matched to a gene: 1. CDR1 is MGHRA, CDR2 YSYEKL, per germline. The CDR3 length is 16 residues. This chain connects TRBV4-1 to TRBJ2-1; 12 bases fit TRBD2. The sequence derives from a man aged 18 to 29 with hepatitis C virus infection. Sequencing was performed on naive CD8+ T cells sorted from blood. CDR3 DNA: TGCGCCAGCAGCCGGACTAGCGGGAACTCCTACAATGAGCAGTTCTTC. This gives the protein CASSRTSGNSYNEQFF.